These T cell receptor beta chains were read from a single sample in a study of blood T cell repertoires in COVID-19. Method: immunoSEQ multiplex PCR; TCRdb's copy keeps in-frame clones and lacks some. This sample has about 110,000 clones, with over 75% found just once. Sequenced: peripheral blood. The receptors here all came from a woman of 80 years or more with acute or convalescent COVID-19. CDR3s include the opening cysteine and the closing phenylalanine or tryptophan. Each record gives: J gene, clone size, D gene, V gene, CDR3 protein, CDR3 DNA. D genes are given only for firm matches. Rows give clone size only sometimes, using once, few, many, or a class for an expanded clone.

j_gene: TRBJ2-1; abundance: NA; d_gene: NA; v_gene: TRBV18; CDR3aa: CASSPPAPYNEQFF; CDR3nt: TGTGCCAGCTCACCACCGGCACCATACAATGAGCAGTTCTTC
j_gene: TRBJ1-5; abundance: NA; d_gene: TRBD1; v_gene: TRBV5-8; CDR3aa: CASSRDRVGQPQHF; CDR3nt: TGTGCCAGCAGCCGCGACAGGGTGGGCCAGCCCCAGCATTTT
j_gene: TRBJ2-7; abundance: NA; d_gene: NA; v_gene: TRBV5-1; CDR3aa: CASSLENTYEQYF; CDR3nt: TGCGCCAGCAGCTTGGAAAACACCTACGAGCAGTACTTC
j_gene: TRBJ2-7; abundance: few; d_gene: NA; v_gene: TRBV7-2; CDR3aa: CASSLVGASYEQYF; CDR3nt: TGTGCCAGCAGCTTAGTAGGGGCCTCCTACGAGCAGTACTTC
j_gene: TRBJ1-3; abundance: NA; d_gene: NA; v_gene: TRBV18; CDR3aa: CASSPLEGNTIYF; CDR3nt: TGTGCCAGCTCACCTCTGGAGGGAAACACCATATATTTT
j_gene: TRBJ2-3; abundance: NA; d_gene: TRBD2; v_gene: TRBV9; CDR3aa: CASSSDSAGSADTQYF; CDR3nt: TGTGCCAGCAGCTCCGATTCAGCGGGGAGCGCAGATACGCAGTATTTT
j_gene: TRBJ1-2; abundance: NA; d_gene: NA; v_gene: TRBV5-1; CDR3aa: CASSLGGDNGGYTF; CDR3nt: TGCGCCAGCAGCTTAGGGGGAGACAATGGAGGCTACACCTTC
j_gene: TRBJ1-5; abundance: NA; d_gene: TRBD1; v_gene: TRBV10-3; CDR3aa: CAISQNRGDQPQHF; CDR3nt: TGTGCCATCAGTCAAAACAGGGGGGATCAGCCCCAGCATTTT
j_gene: TRBJ1-1; abundance: NA; d_gene: NA; v_gene: TRBV19; CDR3aa: CASRIPGLQNTEAFF; CDR3nt: TGTGCCAGTAGGATACCGGGACTCCAGAACACTGAAGCTTTCTTT
j_gene: TRBJ1-4; abundance: NA; d_gene: NA; v_gene: TRBV15; CDR3aa: CATSPRAGTNEKLFF; CDR3nt: TGTGCCACCAGCCCTCGGGCAGGGACTAATGAAAAACTGTTTTTT
j_gene: TRBJ2-7; abundance: NA; d_gene: NA; v_gene: TRBV6-1; CDR3aa: CASSEAAGEHIDEQYF; CDR3nt: TGTGCCAGCAGTGAAGCGGCAGGGGAGCACATAGACGAGCAGTACTTC
j_gene: TRBJ2-7; abundance: NA; d_gene: NA; v_gene: TRBV21-1; CDR3aa: CASNLTGDSSYEQYF; CDR3nt: TGTGCCAGCAACCTGACAGGGGATAGCTCCTACGAGCAGTACTTC
j_gene: TRBJ1-6; abundance: NA; d_gene: NA; v_gene: TRBV21-1; CDR3aa: CASRSGGNLGARHF; CDR3nt: TGTGCCAGCAGGTCCGGAGGGAATCTAGGTGCCCGCCACTTT
j_gene: TRBJ2-7; abundance: NA; d_gene: TRBD1; v_gene: TRBV28; CDR3aa: CASSFGGQGAYEQYF; CDR3nt: TGTGCCAGCAGTTTTGGTGGACAGGGGGCTTACGAGCAGTACTTC
j_gene: TRBJ1-2; abundance: NA; d_gene: NA; v_gene: TRBV7-2; CDR3aa: CASSLGGQRANYGYTF; CDR3nt: TGTGCCAGCAGCTTAGGCGGCCAGCGCGCTAACTATGGCTACACCTTC
j_gene: TRBJ1-1; abundance: NA; d_gene: NA; v_gene: TRBV5-1; CDR3aa: CASSLYNSPNTEAFF; CDR3nt: TGCGCCAGCAGCTTGTATAACAGTCCGAACACTGAAGCTTTCTTT
j_gene: TRBJ1-2; abundance: NA; d_gene: TRBD1; v_gene: TRBV6-6; CDR3aa: CASSYPQGAQGYTF; CDR3nt: TGTGCCAGCAGTTACCCGCAGGGGGCGCAGGGCTACACCTTC
j_gene: TRBJ2-1; abundance: NA; d_gene: TRBD2; v_gene: TRBV28; CDR3aa: CATNRGGAGYNEQFF; CDR3nt: TGTGCCACCAACCGCGGGGGGGCGGGATACAATGAGCAGTTCTTC
j_gene: TRBJ1-1; abundance: NA; d_gene: NA; v_gene: TRBV5-1; CDR3aa: CASSRRRVQGSIAEAFF; CDR3nt: TGCGCCAGCAGCCGCCGAAGGGTTCAGGGGTCGATCGCTGAAGCTTTCTTT
j_gene: TRBJ2-2; abundance: NA; d_gene: NA; v_gene: TRBV5-6; CDR3aa: CASTLGAGINTGELFF; CDR3nt: TGTGCCAGCACCCTGGGCGCGGGAATCAACACCGGGGAGCTGTTTTTT
j_gene: TRBJ1-2; abundance: NA; d_gene: TRBD1; v_gene: TRBV5-1; CDR3aa: CASSPGTGQGYTF; CDR3nt: TGCGCCAGCAGCCCCGGGACAGGCCAGGGCTACACCTTC
j_gene: TRBJ2-1; abundance: NA; d_gene: TRBD2; v_gene: TRBV6-2/TRBV6-3; CDR3aa: CASSYDQRGMSSYNEQFF; CDR3nt: TGTGCCAGCAGTTACGACCAGCGGGGGATGAGCTCCTACAATGAGCAGTTCTTC
j_gene: TRBJ1-2; abundance: NA; d_gene: TRBD1; v_gene: TRBV5-1; CDR3aa: CASSDRVDYGYTF; CDR3nt: TGCGCCAGCAGCGACAGGGTGGACTATGGCTACACCTTC
j_gene: TRBJ2-5; abundance: NA; d_gene: TRBD2; v_gene: TRBV5-8; CDR3aa: CASSLFREGETQYF; CDR3nt: TGTGCCAGCAGCTTGTTCAGGGAGGGGGAGACCCAGTACTTC
j_gene: TRBJ2-5; abundance: NA; d_gene: TRBD2; v_gene: TRBV11-2; CDR3aa: CASSPAGTSGGGRRETQYF; CDR3nt: TGTGCCAGCAGCCCCGCCGGGACTAGCGGGGGGGGACGTCGGGAGACCCAGTACTTC
j_gene: TRBJ2-7; abundance: NA; d_gene: NA; v_gene: TRBV2; CDR3aa: CASSRGEQYF; CDR3nt: TGTGCCAGCAGCAGGGGCGAGCAGTACTTC
j_gene: TRBJ1-1; abundance: NA; d_gene: TRBD1; v_gene: TRBV19; CDR3aa: CASQRGTGINTEAFF; CDR3nt: TGTGCCAGTCAGAGGGGGACAGGAATTAACACTGAAGCTTTCTTT
j_gene: TRBJ2-6; abundance: NA; d_gene: NA; v_gene: TRBV19; CDR3aa: CASSPPYSSGANVLTF; CDR3nt: TGTGCCAGTAGTCCCCCTTACAGCTCTGGGGCCAACGTCCTGACTTTC
j_gene: TRBJ2-3; abundance: NA; d_gene: NA; v_gene: TRBV5-1; CDR3aa: CASSSGVEDTQYF; CDR3nt: TGCGCCAGCAGCTCGGGAGTGGAAGATACGCAGTATTTT
j_gene: TRBJ1-1; abundance: NA; d_gene: NA; v_gene: TRBV4-2; CDR3aa: CASSAGGVTEAFF; CDR3nt: TGTGCCAGCTCAGCCGGGGGGGTCACTGAAGCTTTCTTT
j_gene: TRBJ2-3; abundance: NA; d_gene: NA; v_gene: TRBV3-1/TRBV3-2; CDR3aa: CASSQWGGTDTQYF; CDR3nt: TGTGCCAGCAGCCAATGGGGAGGCACAGATACGCAGTATTTT
j_gene: TRBJ2-5; abundance: NA; d_gene: NA; v_gene: TRBV5-6; CDR3aa: CASRGRGVETQYF; CDR3nt: TGTGCCAGCAGAGGGAGGGGGGTGGAGACCCAGTACTTC
j_gene: TRBJ2-7; abundance: NA; d_gene: TRBD2; v_gene: TRBV11-2; CDR3aa: CASTPTPGLAVLKQYF; CDR3nt: TGTGCCAGCACCCCAACTCCGGGACTAGCGGTGCTAAAGCAGTACTTC
j_gene: TRBJ2-2; abundance: NA; d_gene: NA; v_gene: TRBV24-1; CDR3aa: CATSYTGELFF; CDR3nt: TGTGCCACCAGCTACACCGGGGAGCTGTTTTTT
j_gene: TRBJ2-3; abundance: NA; d_gene: TRBD2; v_gene: TRBV10-3; CDR3aa: CATRDPQRGTSTDTQYF; CDR3nt: TGTGCCACAAGGGACCCTCAGCGGGGCACTAGCACAGATACGCAGTATTTT
j_gene: TRBJ2-7; abundance: NA; d_gene: NA; v_gene: TRBV11-2; CDR3aa: CASSLSQGTYEQYF; CDR3nt: TGTGCCAGCAGCTTATCACAGGGAACCTACGAGCAGTACTTC
j_gene: TRBJ2-7; abundance: NA; d_gene: TRBD2; v_gene: TRBV11-3; CDR3aa: CASSRGTSGVYEQYF; CDR3nt: TGTGCCAGCAGCCGCGGGACTAGCGGGGTGTACGAGCAGTACTTC
j_gene: TRBJ2-3; abundance: NA; d_gene: TRBD1; v_gene: TRBV29-1; CDR3aa: CSVAGQGTDTQYF; CDR3nt: TGCAGCGTGGCTGGACAGGGCACAGATACGCAGTATTTT
j_gene: TRBJ2-3; abundance: NA; d_gene: TRBD2; v_gene: TRBV19; CDR3aa: CASSIVAGGSASTDTQYF; CDR3nt: TGTGCCAGTAGTATCGTAGCGGGGGGCTCCGCTAGCACAGATACGCAGTATTTT
j_gene: TRBJ1-2; abundance: NA; d_gene: TRBD1; v_gene: TRBV29-1; CDR3aa: CSVGAGGESNYGYTF; CDR3nt: TGCAGCGTTGGCGCAGGGGGCGAATCTAACTATGGCTACACCTTC
j_gene: TRBJ1-1; abundance: NA; d_gene: NA; v_gene: TRBV6-5; CDR3aa: CASSYSGRSNTEAFF; CDR3nt: TGTGCCAGCAGTTACTCCGGCAGGTCGAACACTGAAGCTTTCTTT
j_gene: TRBJ1-5; abundance: NA; d_gene: NA; v_gene: TRBV5-8; CDR3aa: CASSLVGQANQPQHF; CDR3nt: TGTGCCAGCAGCTTGGTGGGGCAGGCCAATCAGCCCCAGCATTTT
j_gene: TRBJ2-2; abundance: NA; d_gene: TRBD1; v_gene: TRBV10-3; CDR3aa: CAITTGGNTGELFF; CDR3nt: TGTGCCATCACGACAGGGGGGAACACCGGGGAGCTGTTTTTT
j_gene: TRBJ2-7; abundance: NA; d_gene: NA; v_gene: TRBV5-1; CDR3aa: CASSLASGSYEQYF; CDR3nt: TGCGCCAGCAGCTTGGCCTCGGGCTCCTACGAGCAGTACTTC
j_gene: TRBJ2-5; abundance: NA; d_gene: TRBD1; v_gene: TRBV5-1; CDR3aa: CASGTGDIGTQYF; CDR3nt: TGCGCCAGCGGGACAGGGGATATAGGGACCCAGTACTTC
j_gene: TRBJ1-2; abundance: NA; d_gene: NA; v_gene: TRBV15; CDR3aa: CASSRATNYGYTF; CDR3nt: TGTGCCTCATCGAGGGCTACCAACTATGGCTACACCTTC
j_gene: TRBJ2-7; abundance: NA; d_gene: TRBD1; v_gene: TRBV4-1; CDR3aa: CASSHGDRVREQYF; CDR3nt: TGCGCCAGCAGCCACGGGGACAGGGTGCGCGAGCAGTACTTC
j_gene: TRBJ1-2; abundance: NA; d_gene: NA; v_gene: TRBV5-6; CDR3aa: CASSGFREARNYGYTF; CDR3nt: TGTGCCAGCAGCGGATTCCGGGAGGCTAGGAACTATGGCTACACCTTC
j_gene: TRBJ1-2; abundance: NA; d_gene: TRBD1; v_gene: TRBV5-4; CDR3aa: CASSVPGTGTYGYTF; CDR3nt: TGTGCCAGCAGCGTGCCCGGGACAGGGACCTATGGCTACACCTTC
j_gene: TRBJ1-3; abundance: NA; d_gene: NA; v_gene: TRBV18; CDR3aa: CASSPPGQFSGNTIYF; CDR3nt: TGTGCCAGCTCACCCCCCGGACAGTTCTCCGGAAACACCATATATTTT
j_gene: TRBJ1-5; abundance: NA; d_gene: TRBD1; v_gene: TRBV30; CDR3aa: CAWNRGGSQPQHF; CDR3nt: TGTGCCTGGAACAGGGGGGGTAGTCAGCCCCAGCATTTT
j_gene: TRBJ1-2; abundance: NA; d_gene: NA; v_gene: TRBV6-5; CDR3aa: CASRETGYYGYTF; CDR3nt: TGTGCCAGCAGGGAGACAGGTTACTATGGCTACACCTTC
j_gene: TRBJ2-7; abundance: once; d_gene: NA; v_gene: TRBV19; CDR3aa: CASSTEGIGLYEQYF; CDR3nt: TGTGCCAGTAGTACTGAGGGAATCGGACTCTACGAGCAGTACTTC
j_gene: TRBJ2-1; abundance: NA; d_gene: NA; v_gene: TRBV9; CDR3aa: CASSVGGLVDEQFF; CDR3nt: TGTGCCAGCAGCGTAGGAGGCTTAGTCGATGAGCAGTTCTTC
j_gene: TRBJ2-7; abundance: NA; d_gene: NA; v_gene: TRBV28; CDR3aa: CASSLPGTTSYEQYF; CDR3nt: TGTGCCAGCAGTTTACCCGGGACAACGAGCTACGAGCAGTACTTC
j_gene: TRBJ2-1; abundance: NA; d_gene: TRBD1; v_gene: TRBV7-9; CDR3aa: CASSPSGTVNYNEQFF; CDR3nt: TGTGCCAGCAGCCCATCCGGGACAGTAAACTACAATGAGCAGTTCTTC